Given below is one TCR beta chain in context. The antigen remains undetermined. V lost 3 bases, J lost 4 bases, and 7 bases stayed unmatched. The CDR3 is made up of 16 amino acids. This entry comes from a study of CD8 T cells in ankylosing spondylitis. Study-level findings and limits: As for the disease-linked clones, they showed a CD8+ phenotype and occurred at relatively low frequencies in peripheral blood. Previous work reported some of these motif variants in the synovial fluid and blood of reactive arthritis. Ankylosing spondylitis blood seemed to carry a telltale TCR beta motif made of about 8 highly homologous variants.

Quantitative 5'-RACE with molecular barcodes produced the TCR beta libraries. TCRdb re-called the 5' RACE reads through MiXCR, storing one row per CDR3 protein. The table lists roughly 370,000 distinct CDR3 sequences, about a fifth of them singletons. The sequence was obtained from a male donor with ankylosing spondylitis. The source material was blood, either unsorted or a sorted T cell fraction (not recorded which). The chain is built from TRBV12-3 or TRBV12-4 and TRBJ2-1; 9 positions agree with TRBD2. CDR3 sequence reads: CASSFLASGTYNEQFF. In nucleotides, the CDR3 is TGTGCCAGCAGTTTTCTTGCTAGCGGGACTTACAATGAGCAGTTCTTC.